This T cell receptor beta chain is drawn from a study of blood T cells in healthy people across ages. This clonotype was seen a handful of times. What it binds is not known. Study outcomes and limitations: While age rose, TCR beta diversity per million T cells dropped in a roughly linear way. When set beside aged donors, long-lived donors presented more naive CD4+ cells and higher diversity.

Trimming cost V 1 base and J 5 bases; bases outside gene matches: 9. The germline V gene has CDR1 LGHNA and CDR2 YSLEER. The CDR3 contains 17 residues. Alongside a J-beta primer mix, a sample-barcoded 5' primer served in a second PCR lasting about 7 to 11 cycles. TCRdb re-derived calls from the 5' RACE reads in MiXCR, one entry per CDR3 protein. The sample lists 900,000 to 950,000 distinct CDR3 sequences, under 35% seen once, with about 10% in the top ten. The data also belong to a second study, concerning T cells of mothers and their children. That work states: Mothers gave over 8 million TCR beta CDR3 reads each, and children roughly 3 million each. Overlap measured in related mother-child pairs was slightly, non-significantly higher than in unrelated pairs.

The J gene is TRBJ2-2, the V gene TRBV4-3, with 8 bases that match TRBD2. Sequencing was carried out using blood. The receptor was isolated from a woman between 35 and 50 years old in good health. CDR3 sequence reads: CASSQVFGGGQTGELFF. CDR3 coding DNA: TGCGCCAGCAGCCAAGTTTTCGGCGGGGGGCAGACCGGGGAGCTGTTTTTT.